This T cell receptor beta chain was captured by sequencing in a study of identical twins. Overall study results and limits: Recombination models fit unrelated individuals' TCR alpha sharing but underestimated twins'. Low generation probability was overrepresented in out-of-frame alpha sequences shared by twins. Possibly, invariant MAIT and iNKT cells partly confounded zero-insertion analyses.

TCRdb re-called the 5' RACE reads through MiXCR, storing one row per CDR3 protein. This table has about 570,000 distinct CDR3 sequences, 7.5% to 10% appearing once. Germline CDR1 is SGHAT and CDR2 is FQDESV (reference sequence). The CDR3 length is 16 residues. The V end was cut by 5 bases, the J end by 5 bases, with 22 bases between. In regard to this clonotype: The antigen remains undetermined.

These data were also filed under a second study, of yellow fever vaccine responses in identical twins.

This chain links TRBV11-1 with TRBJ2-7; possibly TRBD1 or TRBD2 for D (6 bases each). The specimen was PBMCs. This clonotype originated in a woman in her late teens or twenties in good health. In DNA form, the CDR3 reads TGTGCCAGCAGCGCAACCCTGACAGGTTGGGGGGACGAGCAGTACTTC. Amino acid sequence: CASSATLTGWGDEQYF.